The 31 T cell receptor beta chains presented below share a single source sample, sequenced in a study of blood T cell repertoires in COVID-19. Sequencing was performed with immunoSEQ multiplex PCR; in TCRdb, only in-frame clones are kept and a portion is missing. Of about 130,000 clones in the sample, under 90% are singletons; the top ten hold 2% to 2.5%. Sample: PBMCs or T cells enriched from blood (not recorded which). The receptors here all came from a man aged 40-49 years with acute COVID-19.

This clone was counted ten times or more. The CDR3, as DNA: TGTGCCAGCAGCAGGGGACAGGGGGAGTTCAGCAATCAGCCCCAGCATTTT. It yields the protein CASSRGQGEFSNQPQHF. The V call is TRBV9, the J call TRBJ1-5, with 11 positions matching TRBD1. J lost 1 base, V lost 4 bases, and 7 bases had no gene match. The CDR3 has 17 amino acids. The V gene's germline CDR1 is SGDLS and CDR2 YYNGEE.

The CDR3 nucleotides are TGTGCCATCATGGGGCGTGAAGATACGCAGTATTTT. This codes for CAIMGREDTQYF. The rearrangement links TRBV10-3 to TRBJ2-3; tentative D call: TRBD1 (5 bases). Trimming pared 7 bases from V and 5 bases from J, leaving 10 bases between. Germline V gene sequence: CDR1 ENHRY, CDR2 SYGVKD. The CDR3 contains 12 residues.

This clone was counted a few times. The chain links TRBV2 to TRBJ1-4, with 7 positions matching TRBD1. The CDR3 runs 14 residues. V gave up 11 bases and J gave up 0 bases; unmatched junction bases: 6. Germline loops: CDR1 SNHLY, CDR2 FYNNEI. CDR3 in amino acids: CAGEDRATNEKLFF. The CDR3 DNA reads TGTGCCGGAGAAGACAGGGCAACTAATGAAAAACTGTTTTTT.

This clone has a handful of counts. This chain links TRBV4-1 with TRBJ1-5, with D possibly being TRBD1 (6 bases). The ends were cut back, 1 base at V and 4 bases at J, with 11 bases in the middle. Germline lookup yields CDR1 MGHRA and CDR2 YSYEKL. This CDR3 is 15 amino acids long. The CDR3 region has the DNA TGCGCCAGCAGCCAAGGGGAGGGGGATAATCAGCCCCAGCATTTT. As protein: CASSQGEGDNQPQHF.

The rearrangement uses TRBV7-6 and TRBJ2-5, with TRBD2 matching 10 bases. This CDR3 comprises 18 residues. Trimming cost V 1 base and J 1 base; bases outside gene matches: 9. Germline-derived CDR1 and CDR2 are SGHVS and FNYEAQ. CDR3 sequence: CASSLEASGSSLQETQYF. For the CDR3, the DNA is TGTGCCAGCAGCTTAGAGGCTAGCGGGAGTAGCCTCCAAGAGACCCAGTACTTC.

As DNA, the CDR3 is TGTGCCAGCACCGGACTAGCGGGAGGGGTAAGCACAGATACGCAGTATTTT. Translation gives CASTGLAGGVSTDTQYF. This chain uses TRBV28 with TRBJ2-3; TRBD2 aligns across 15 bases. The V gene's germline CDR1 is MDHEN and CDR2 SYDVKM. J was trimmed by 0 bases and V by 7 bases; bases with no gene match: 5. The CDR3 contains 17 residues.

The rearrangement links TRBV27 to TRBJ1-2, with 12 bases fitting TRBD1. Looked up from germline, CDR1 is MNHEY and CDR2 is SMNVEV (reference sequence). With 8 bases clipped from V and 8 bases from J, the junction kept 6 bases outside the gene matches. The CDR3 totals 13 residues. Here the CDR3 reads CASGGDRGQGYTF. In DNA form, the CDR3 reads TGTGCCAGCGGGGGGGACAGGGGGCAAGGCTACACCTTC.

The chain couples TRBV7-9 to TRBJ2-2; D call uncertain. Trimming left V 1 base short and J 4 bases short, with 10 bases between. The CDR3 loop spans 15 amino acids. Germline CDR1 SEHNR, CDR2 FQNEAQ (reference sequence). CDR3: CASSLGNLPTGELFF. For the CDR3, the DNA is TGTGCCAGCAGCTTAGGAAACCTACCCACCGGGGAGCTGTTTTTT.

In the case of this clone: In the same sample, other DNA sequences code for this CDR3. The J gene is TRBJ1-2, the V gene TRBV28; a weak D match, TRBD1 (6 bases). Germline CDR1 and CDR2: MDHEN and SYDVKM. There are 13 residues in the CDR3. Trimming removed 2 bases from V and 2 bases from J, with 6 bases in between. The CDR3 loop reads CASSLGQNYGYTF. In DNA form, the CDR3 reads TGTGCCAGCAGTTTAGGACAGAACTATGGCTACACCTTC.

This clone was counted between two and nine times. This chain joins TRBV7-2 and TRBJ1-1, with D possibly matching TRBD1 (5 bases). CDR1 SGHTA and CDR2 FQGNSA come from the germline V gene. V was trimmed by 5 bases and J by 0 bases, leaving 7 bases between them. CDR3 size: 13 residues. The CDR3 DNA reads as TGTGCCAGCAGCCAGACAGTGAACACTGAAGCTTTCTTT. Protein: CASSQTVNTEAFF.

V usage is TRBV7-2 and J usage is TRBJ1-4; perhaps TRBD1 as D (6 bases). CDR3 length equals 14 residues. Trimming shortened V by 6 bases and J by 4 bases, and 12 bases separated the two germline ends. The germline CDR1 and CDR2 sequences are SGHTA and FQGNSA. This CDR3 reads CASRPTGYNEKLFF. The CDR3 DNA reads as TGTGCCAGCAGACCTACAGGGTATAATGAAAAACTGTTTTTT.

The chain couples TRBV2 to TRBJ2-5, with 15 bases that match TRBD2. Per germline, CDR1 SNHLY and CDR2 FYNNEI. The CDR3 has 14 amino acids. After removal of 9 bases from V and 5 bases from J, the junction contained 4 bases not matched to a gene. Here the CDR3 reads CARGTSGGRETQYF. Written as DNA, the CDR3 is TGTGCCAGGGGGACTAGCGGGGGGCGTGAGACCCAGTACTTC.

This chain connects TRBV4-2 to TRBJ1-2; D unresolved. Trimming took 1 base from V and 5 from J, leaving 14 bases between them. There are 15 residues in the CDR3. Germline CDR1 is LGHNA and CDR2 is YNFKEQ. DNA for the CDR3: TGTGCCAGCAGCCAAGCCCCAAGTCTGAGGTATGGCTACACCTTC. Translating it yields CASSQAPSLRYGYTF.

This rearrangement joins TRBV5-1 to TRBJ1-2; 9 positions match TRBD1. From germline, CDR1 is SGHRS and CDR2 YFSETQ. The CDR3 totals 14 residues. Trimming removed 2 bases from V and 8 bases from J; junction bases left unmatched: 7. The CDR3 nucleotides read TGCGCCAGCAGCTTACAGGGGGCGGGGGACGGCTACACCTTC. It yields the protein CASSLQGAGDGYTF.

This rearrangement joins TRBV7-8 to TRBJ1-6; 8 bases line up with TRBD1. V lost 5 bases and J lost 7; bases outside the gene matches: 7. The CDR3 runs 15 residues. Germline V gene data show CDR1 as SGHVS and CDR2 as FQNEAQ. The CDR3 region is CASSEDRGGNSPLHF. The CDR3 DNA follows: TGTGCCAGCAGCGAAGACAGGGGTGGGAATTCACCCCTCCACTTT.

The V call is TRBV13, the J call TRBJ2-2; tentatively, D is TRBD1 (6 bases). Germline CDR1 and CDR2: PRHDT and FYEKMQ (reference sequence). The CDR3 contains 12 residues. V was cut by 5 bases and J by 14 bases, with 15 bases left in between. The CDR3 loop is CASSDPQGLLFF. As DNA, the CDR3 is TGTGCCAGCAGCGATCCCCAGGGGCTACTGTTTTTT.

The chain joins TRBV27 to TRBJ2-7; weak D call: TRBD1 (5 bases). The CDR3 runs 19 residues. From germline, CDR1 is MNHEY and CDR2 SMNVEV (reference sequence). V was clipped by 1 base and J by 1 base, with 23 bases between them. The chain's CDR3 is CASSLWGPEGRPTSYEQYF. The CDR3 DNA reads as TGTGCCAGCAGTTTATGGGGCCCCGAAGGGCGACCCACTTCCTACGAGCAGTACTTC.

This clone was recorded a few times. CDR3 DNA sequence: TGTGCCAGCAGCCGGGACAGCAACACTGAAGCTTTCTTT. Protein sequence: CASSRDSNTEAFF. The chain combines TRBV7-9 with TRBJ1-1; TRBD1 matches 7 bases. The V gene end was trimmed by 5 bases and the J gene end by 2 bases; junction bases not matched to a gene: 2. Germline V gene sequence: CDR1 SEHNR, CDR2 FQNEAQ (reference sequence). The CDR3 loop spans 13 amino acids.

V is TRBV7-9 and J is TRBJ2-1, with TRBD1 as a possible D gene (5 bases). Trimming pared 5 bases from V and 9 bases from J, leaving 8 bases between. The CDR3 is 11 amino acids. Germline loops: CDR1 SEHNR, CDR2 FQNEAQ (reference sequence). Here the CDR3 reads CASSPQGEQFF. CDR3 coding DNA: TGTGCCAGCAGCCCGCAGGGTGAGCAGTTCTTC.

The chain combines TRBV10-1 with TRBJ1-1; D possibly corresponds to TRBD1 (6 bases). Trimming took 0 bases from V and 5 from J, leaving 7 bases between them. The CDR3 has 13 residues. Germline values: CDR1 WNHNN, CDR2 SYGVQD (reference sequence). This CDR3 is CASSESGGTEAFF. As DNA, the CDR3 is TGCGCCAGCAGTGAGTCAGGGGGAACTGAAGCTTTCTTT.

This sequence joins TRBV6-1 and TRBJ2-4; 11 nucleotides align to TRBD2. The junction had 6 bases not matched to a gene; V was cut back by 2 bases and J by 0 bases. The germline V gene has CDR1 MNHNS and CDR2 SASEGT. The CDR3 consists of 18 residues. The CDR3 sequence: CASSEYPSGGIAKNIQYF. The CDR3 nucleotides read TGTGCCAGCAGTGAATACCCTAGCGGGGGGATAGCCAAAAACATTCAGTACTTC.

The chain employs TRBV7-8 and TRBJ2-7; 10 bases fit TRBD2. This CDR3 has 20 residues. J lost 0 bases, V lost 5 bases, and 19 bases had no gene match. Germline CDR1 SGHVS, CDR2 FQNEAQ. The CDR3 DNA sequence: TGTGCCAGCAGCGTGGGGACCAAAGGTAGCGGGGGGACCAGCTCCTACGAGCAGTACTTC. It yields the protein CASSVGTKGSGGTSSYEQYF.

The rearrangement links TRBV3-1 (or the pseudogene TRBV3-2) to TRBJ2-7; no definite D call. This CDR3 contains 13 residues. The V and J ends lost 8 bases and 0 bases respectively, with 11 bases between them. Per the germline V gene, CDR1 is LGHDT and CDR2 is YNNKEL (reference sequence). CDR3 DNA sequence: TGTGCCAGCGGCCGGGCCTCCTCCTACGAGCAGTACTTC. As protein: CASGRASSYEQYF.

The CDR3 sequence: CASLGQGDEKLFF. CDR3 bases: TGTGCCAGCTTGGGACAGGGGGACGAAAAACTGTTTTTT. The chain combines TRBV18 with TRBJ1-4; 11 bases agree with TRBD1. The CDR3 extends over 13 amino acids. The V gene end was trimmed by 7 bases and the J gene end by 8 bases; junction bases not matched to a gene: 3. Germline V lookup: CDR1 KGHSH, CDR2 LQKENI.

The chain couples TRBV3-1 (or the pseudogene TRBV3-2) to TRBJ2-1; TRBD1 might be the D (5 bases). The germline V gene encodes CDR1 LGHDT and CDR2 YNNKEL (reference sequence). CDR3 length: 12 amino acids. Trimming cost V 4 bases and J 9 bases, with 10 bases left between them. CDR3 coding DNA: TGTGCCAGCAGCCTGGCTAGGGGTGAGCAGTTCTTC. Encoded protein: CASSLARGEQFF.

The chain has TRBV7-9 and TRBJ1-6; tentatively, D is TRBD1 (6 bases). From germline, CDR1 is SEHNR and CDR2 FQNEAQ (reference sequence). The CDR3 is 15 residues long. Trimming removed 2 bases at V and 3 bases at J, with 8 bases between. As DNA, the CDR3 is TGTGCCAGCAGCTTACTGACAGGCTATAATTCACCCCTCCACTTT. This encodes CASSLLTGYNSPLHF.

The chain joins TRBV3-1 (or the pseudogene TRBV3-2) to TRBJ2-3, with D possibly being TRBD1 (5 bases). Germline CDR1 and CDR2: LGHDT and YNNKEL (reference sequence). CDR3 size: 15 residues. The V and J ends lost 4 bases and 2 bases respectively, with 13 bases between them. The CDR3 bases are TGTGCCAGCAGCCCGCGTAGGGGTTCCACAGATACGCAGTATTTT. Its translation: CASSPRRGSTDTQYF.

DNA of the CDR3: TGTGCCAGCAGCCAAGATAACCCCGGGACAGGGAACAATGAGCAGTTCTTC. Its translation: CASSQDNPGTGNNEQFF. The chain uses TRBV3-1 (or the pseudogene TRBV3-2) and TRBJ2-1; 9 bases are shared with TRBD1. With V trimmed by 0 bases and J by 5 bases, 8 bases remained unmatched. The CDR3 has 17 amino acids. Germline V gene sequence: CDR1 LGHDT, CDR2 YNNKEL (reference sequence).

The rearrangement links TRBV6-1 to TRBJ1-1, with a possible D match to TRBD1 (5 bases). Germline V gene sequence: CDR1 MNHNS, CDR2 SASEGT. This CDR3 has 15 amino acids. Trimming cost V 2 bases and J 1 base, with 11 bases left between them. CDR3 region: CASSENPGWNTEAFF. CDR3 in DNA: TGTGCCAGCAGTGAAAACCCAGGGTGGAACACTGAAGCTTTCTTT.

CDR3: CASNLGTPAEEQYF. The CDR3 DNA follows: TGTGCCAGCAACCTCGGGACTCCGGCGGAAGAGCAGTACTTC. The V and J genes are TRBV9 and TRBJ2-7; TRBD2 is a possible D gene (6 bases). The CDR3 runs 14 residues. Germline loops: CDR1 SGDLS, CDR2 YYNGEE. Trimming removed 6 bases at V and 7 bases at J, with 20 bases between.

CDR3: CASSRGNNEQFF. As DNA, the CDR3 is TGTGCCAGCAGCCGGGGGAACAATGAGCAGTTCTTC. The rearrangement uses TRBV6-5 and TRBJ2-1; TRBD2 is a possible D gene (6 bases). This CDR3 contains 12 residues. The V end lost 6 bases, the J end lost 5 bases, and 8 bases lay between the germline ends. Per the germline V gene, CDR1 is MNHEY and CDR2 is SVGAGI.